The source of this T cell receptor beta chain is a study of OX40 agonist ivuxolimab in advanced cancers. General study results and limits: Individuals who were partial responders at 0.1-3.0 mg/kg had clonal expansion that ranked among the lowest.

Clones were read by immunoSEQ multiplex PCR, and TCRdb kept only the in-frame ones, dropping some. Of about 93,000 clones listed, approximately 90% are singletons. Any history of autoimmune disease or systemic immunosuppression disqualified patients. A note on this clone: The antigen is undetermined.

Deletions cut 3 bases from V and 1 base from J, with 10 bases between. CDR1 LNHDA and CDR2 SQIVND come from the germline V gene (reference sequence). The length of the CDR3 is 14 residues. The rearrangement uses TRBV19 and TRBJ2-7, with D perhaps TRBD1 or TRBD2 (5 bases each). The sequencing used CD4+ or CD8+ T cells sorted from blood, collected in a trial of the OX40 agonist ivuxolimab. The origin of this receptor is an adult with an advanced solid tumor such as melanoma, head and neck, liver or kidney cancer. DNA for the CDR3: TGTGCCAGTAGTATCGGGGCAGGTTCCTACGAGCAGTACTTC. It is translated as CASSIGAGSYEQYF.